This entry features one T cell receptor beta chain sequence. What it binds is not known. These data are taken from a study of blood T cells in healthy people across ages. The authors ran a second PCR of about 7 to 11 cycles using a sample-barcoded 5' primer and a J-beta primer mix. Using its own MiXCR run on the 5' RACE reads, TCRdb lists one record per CDR3 protein. The sample carries about 830,000 distinct CDR3 sequences, roughly 60% recorded once. Study-wide results and caveats: Higher diversity and more naive CD4+ cells were features of long-lived donors, compared to aged donors. Age brought a roughly linear fall in TCR beta diversity measured per million T cells.

The trim removed 4 bases at V and 5 bases at J, leaving 5 bases unmatched. There are 14 residues in the CDR3. Germline V gene lookup returns CDR1 LGHNA and CDR2 YNFKEQ. The chain recombines TRBV4-2 with TRBJ2-1; the match to TRBD2 covers 7 bases. This clonotype originated in a man aged 25 to 40 in good health. Sequencing was done on a sample of blood. The CDR3 sequence: CASSREGYNNEQFF. CDR3 DNA: TGTGCCAGCAGCCGGGAGGGGTATAACAATGAGCAGTTCTTC.